The present entry profiles one T cell receptor beta chain with its context. The target antigen is unknown. This sample is part of a study of Ad26.COV2.S vaccination and SARS-CoV-2 variants. About the research overall: Ad26.COV2.S given intramuscularly, once or twice 56 days apart. Findings and caveats of the study: With respect to non-spike TCR breadth, vaccine and placebo recipients were similar. Higher spike-specific TCR breadth was found in vaccine recipients than in placebo recipients.

The CDR3 runs to 17 residues. Germline CDR1 SGHKS, CDR2 YYEKEE (reference sequence). Trimming pared 4 bases from V and 4 bases from J, leaving 20 bases between. Documented treatment: around 19 received Ad26.COV2.S at low or high dose, single or two shots; roughly five received placebo; per-sample allocation not given. Samples were taken on day 63 after the first vaccine or placebo injection. Using immunoSEQ multiplex PCR, the repertoire was profiled, and TCRdb retains in-frame clones only, with some absent. The sample has about 480,000 clones; approximately 90% are singletons. Sequenced here: peripheral blood, sampled in a trial of Ad26.COV2.S vaccine versus placebo. This rearrangement joins TRBV5-5 to TRBJ2-2, with D possibly being TRBD2 (6 bases). This TCR was sampled from a person aged 18 to 65 who received the Ad26.COV2.S COVID-19 vaccine or a placebo. CDR3 loop: CASSQSAGGAGTGELFF. CDR3 nucleotide sequence: TGTGCCAGCAGCCAATCGGCAGGAGGGGCTGGCACCGGGGAGCTGTTTTTT.